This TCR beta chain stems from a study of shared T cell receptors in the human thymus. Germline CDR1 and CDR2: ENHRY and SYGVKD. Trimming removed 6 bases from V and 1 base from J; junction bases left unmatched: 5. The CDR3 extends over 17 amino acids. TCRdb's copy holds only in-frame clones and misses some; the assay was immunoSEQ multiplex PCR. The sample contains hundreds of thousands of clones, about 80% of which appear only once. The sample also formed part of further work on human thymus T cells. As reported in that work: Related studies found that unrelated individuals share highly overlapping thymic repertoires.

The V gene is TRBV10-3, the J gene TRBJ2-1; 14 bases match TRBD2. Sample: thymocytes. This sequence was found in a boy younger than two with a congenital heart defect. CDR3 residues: CAISRTSGRWSYNEQFF. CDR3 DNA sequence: TGTGCCATCAGCCGGACTAGCGGGAGGTGGTCCTACAATGAGCAGTTCTTC.